The 19 T cell receptor beta chains listed next were all sequenced from one sample in a study of response to subunit inactivated influenza vaccine. MiXCR, run by TCRdb on the RT-PCR reads, gives a single entry per CDR3 protein. This sample carries roughly 500,000 distinct CDR3 sequences, less than 30% of them seen once, and the ten largest clones take about 1.9%. The material sequenced was CD4+ T cells sorted from PBMCs, taken about 5 days after vaccination. The receptor set was obtained from a man aged 50 to 59 who received an inactivated influenza vaccine.

The V gene is TRBV6-1, the J gene TRBJ2-1; TRBD1 matches 7 bases. In germline, CDR1 is MNHNS, CDR2 SASEGT. The length of the CDR3 is 13 residues. Trimming cost V 8 bases and J 8 bases; bases outside gene matches: 9. The CDR3 protein is CASGGDRVDEQFF. CDR3 bases: TGTGCCAGCGGTGGAGACAGGGTGGATGAGCAGTTCTTC.

Only a few counts were recorded for this clonotype. The chain uses TRBV29-1 and TRBJ2-1; TRBD2 matches at 8 bases. The ends lost 1 base at V and 7 bases at J; junction bases unmatched: 9. This CDR3 has 15 amino acids. CDR1 SQVTM and CDR2 ANQGSEA come from the germline V gene. The CDR3 DNA reads TGCAGCGTTGAAGGTCGAGCGGGAGTGAAGAATGAGCAGTTCTTC. This codes for CSVEGRAGVKNEQFF.

The sample holds a few counts of this clonotype. This chain connects TRBV5-6 to TRBJ1-2; 8 bases align to TRBD1. The ends lost 1 base at V and 6 bases at J; junction bases unmatched: 2. The CDR3 is 13 amino acids. Germline V gene lookup returns CDR1 SGHDT and CDR2 YYEEEE. CDR3 protein: CASSLQGADGYTF. CDR3 in DNA: TGTGCCAGCAGCTTGCAGGGGGCGGATGGCTACACCTTC. The full variable domain, completed using reference TRBV5-6 and TRBJ1-2, is DAGVTQSPTHLIKTRGQQVTLRCSPKSGHDTVSWYQQALGQGPQFIFQYYEEEERQRGNFPDRFSGHQFPNYSSELNVNALLLGDSALYLCASSLQGADGYTFGSGTRLTVV.

J is TRBJ2-3 and V is TRBV5-1; perhaps TRBD1 as D (6 bases). The CDR3 totals 16 residues. The germline V and J ends were trimmed by 4 bases and 6 bases, with 21 bases remaining between them. From germline, CDR1 is SGHRS and CDR2 YFSETQ. This CDR3 is CASSQAGVVGSDTQYF. The CDR3 bases are TGCGCCAGCAGCCAAGCAGGGGTCGTAGGATCGGATACGCAGTATTTT.

Details on this clonotype: A read error may account for a junction end that differs from germline. The rearrangement joins TRBV6-6 to TRBJ2-1, with D tentatively TRBD1 or TRBD2 (5 bases each). Germline V gives CDR1 MNHNY, CDR2 SVGAGI (reference sequence). There are 13 residues in the CDR3. Here the CDR3 DNA reads TGTGCCAGCACTTACACGTTGGGGGTGGAGCAGTTCTTC. It translates to CASTYTLGVEQFF.

The chain uses TRBV5-1 and TRBJ1-1; the D gene is possibly TRBD1 (5 bases). The CDR3 sequence is 13 residues long. Germline V lookup: CDR1 SGHRS, CDR2 YFSETQ. Trimming pared 0 bases from V and 11 bases from J, leaving 14 bases between. In DNA, the CDR3 is TGCGCCAGCAGCTTGGCCTCAGGGCGTGGGGCTTTCTTT. Translation: CASSLASGRGAFF.

The V and J genes are TRBV7-3 and TRBJ2-3; TRBD2 is a possible D gene (5 bases). Trimming stripped 0 bases from V and 6 bases from J, with 10 bases between. The CDR3 spans 14 residues. Germline loops: CDR1 SGHTA, CDR2 FQGTGA. The CDR3 bases are TGTGCCAGCAGCTTAACGACTACCATGGATACGCAGTATTTT. This translates into CASSLTTTMDTQYF.

There are many counts of this clonotype. The V gene is TRBV5-1, the J gene TRBJ2-1; 11 nucleotides line up with TRBD2. Trimming cost V 4 bases and J 7 bases; bases outside gene matches: 4. The CDR3 runs to 14 residues. Per the germline V gene, CDR1 is SGHRS and CDR2 is YFSETQ. In nucleotides, the CDR3 is TGCGCCAGCAGCAGGACTAGCGGGTCGAATGAGCAGTTCTTC. Encoded protein: CASSRTSGSNEQFF.

The chain is built from TRBV14 and TRBJ1-3, with D unclear. The CDR3 is made up of 15 amino acids. V was clipped by 3 bases and J by 1 base, with 10 bases between them. Germline V gene lookup returns CDR1 SGHDN and CDR2 FVKESK. The DNA of the CDR3 is TGTGCCAGCAGCCAGGGAACTTATTCTGGAAACACCATATATTTT. Residues: CASSQGTYSGNTIYF.

Concerning this clonotype itself: One end of the junction varies from germline; a read error may be responsible. The genes are TRBV27 and TRBJ2-3, with 12 bases lining up with TRBD2. Germline V CDR1 and CDR2: MNHEY, SMNVEV (reference sequence). The CDR3 has 16 amino acids. The CDR3 nucleotides are TGTGCCAGCAGTTTACGGACTAGCGGGGCTGGTTACCGTGTTTTTTTT. Encoded protein: CASSLRTSGAGYRVFF.

The gene calls are TRBV7-6 and TRBJ2-7, with 8 bases lining up with TRBD1. The CDR3 has 15 residues. Germline V lookup: CDR1 SGHVS, CDR2 FNYEAQ. Trimming removed 5 bases from V and 3 bases from J; junction bases left unmatched: 9. The CDR3 DNA follows: TGTGCCAGCAGCGAAGGCCGGGACAGGAACTACGAGCAGTACTTC. This translates into CASSEGRDRNYEQYF.

The chain joins TRBV18 to TRBJ2-1, with TRBD1 matching over 12 bases. V lost 2 bases and J lost 6; bases outside the gene matches: 5. Germline V gives CDR1 KGHSH, CDR2 LQKENI. The CDR3 has 16 amino acids. The CDR3 region has the DNA TGTGCCAGCTCACCAGATGGGGACAGGGGGCTCAATGAGCAGTTCTTC. It codes for CASSPDGDRGLNEQFF.

The V and J genes are TRBV4-1 and TRBJ1-6; D remains unclear. Per germline, CDR1 MGHRA and CDR2 YSYEKL. CDR3 length: 18 residues. Between the trimmed V and J ends, which lost 4 bases and 7 bases, there was a span of 23 bases. CDR3 sequence (DNA): TGCGCCAGCAGCCCCAAGGCATGGACGGGGAGGATAAATTCACCCCTCCACTTT. Amino acids: CASSPKAWTGRINSPLHF.

V is TRBV29-1 and J is TRBJ2-3; TRBD1 agrees at 10 bases. The germline V gene has CDR1 SQVTM and CDR2 ANQGSEA. V gave up 6 bases and J gave up 0 bases; unmatched junction bases: 6. The CDR3 runs to 15 residues. The CDR3 loop reads CSVARQGASTDTQYF. CDR3 nucleotides: TGCAGCGTAGCAAGACAGGGGGCGAGCACAGATACGCAGTATTTT.

This clonotype was picked up many times. The V call is TRBV5-1, the J call TRBJ2-3; 9 bases match TRBD2. CDR1 and CDR2 (germline): SGHRS, YFSETQ. The CDR3 sequence is 15 residues long. The ends lost 4 bases at V and 1 base at J; junction bases unmatched: 4. CDR3 nucleotides: TGCGCCAGCAGCCCCGAGCGGGGGGGCACAGATACGCAGTATTTT. Residues: CASSPERGGTDTQYF.

This clonotype came up a few times. The V and J genes are TRBV9 and TRBJ2-1, with D maybe TRBD2 (6 bases). Trimming left V 3 bases short and J 0 bases short, with 10 bases between. From germline, CDR1 is SGDLS and CDR2 YYNGEE. The length of the CDR3 is 15 residues. CDR3 sequence: CASSAGVASYNEQFF. CDR3 nucleotides: TGTGCCAGCAGCGCGGGGGTGGCCTCCTACAATGAGCAGTTCTTC.

The chain employs TRBV12-3 or TRBV12-4 and TRBJ2-1; TRBD2 aligns across 10 bases. The V gene end was trimmed by 2 bases and the J gene end by 4 bases; junction bases not matched to a gene: 5. The CDR3 covers 16 residues. CDR3 protein: CASSLLVTSGYNEQFF. CDR3 nucleotide sequence: TGTGCCAGCAGTTTACTCGTGACTAGCGGGTACAATGAGCAGTTCTTC.

This clonotype was detected a few times. The rearrangement links TRBV4-2 to TRBJ2-1; D remains ambiguous. V dropped 0 bases and J dropped 2 bases, with 8 bases sitting between them. The germline V gene encodes CDR1 LGHNA and CDR2 YNFKEQ. There are 15 residues in the CDR3. In nucleotides, the CDR3 is TGTGCCAGCAGCCAAGATTGGCTAGCCTACAATGAGCAGTTCTTC. Amino acids: CASSQDWLAYNEQFF.

The chain recombines TRBV7-9 with TRBJ2-1; unclear D gene. Looked up from germline, CDR1 is SEHNR and CDR2 is FQNEAQ (reference sequence). V was pared by 3 bases and J by 8 bases, with 14 bases between. This CDR3 is 14 amino acids long. The CDR3 nucleotides are TGTGCCAGCAGCTTCCCCTTTAAGAGCGATGAGCAGTTCTTC. This encodes CASSFPFKSDEQFF.